This TCR beta chain was observed in a study of CD4 and CD8 cells across lung adenocarcinoma regions. The CDR3 sequence runs 16 residues, both termini included. Germline CDR1 reads MNHNS; CDR2 reads SASEGT. TCRdb independently ran MiXCR on the PCR reads; one entry per CDR3 protein. Of approximately 10,000 distinct CDR3 sequences listed, approximately 58% are singletons. Only one count was recorded for this clonotype. Because the CDR3's place on the DNA is in doubt, the DNA is left out and the CDR3 is given as listed by TCRdb. The sample consisted of CD8+ T cells from the margin of a lung tumor. The V gene is TRBV6-1, the J gene TRBJ2-1; TRBD2, as called in the table, went unchecked against the DNA. This receptor was obtained from a male donor with lung adenocarcinoma. The CD4 and CD8 labels of this study may be unreliable. This chain's CDR3 is CASSETWASGTNEQFF.